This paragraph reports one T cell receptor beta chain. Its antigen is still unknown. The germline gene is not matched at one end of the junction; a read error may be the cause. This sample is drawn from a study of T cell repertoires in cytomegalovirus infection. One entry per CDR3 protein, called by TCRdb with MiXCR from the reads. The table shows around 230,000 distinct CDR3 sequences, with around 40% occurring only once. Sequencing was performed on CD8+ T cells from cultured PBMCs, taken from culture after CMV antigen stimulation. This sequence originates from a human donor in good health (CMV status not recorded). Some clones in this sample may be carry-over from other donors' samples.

The DNA for the CDR3 is TGTGCAAGCAGCTTAGGCGGGATACACAATGAGCAGTTCTTC. This codes for CASSLGGIHNEQFF. The V and J genes are TRBV7-6 and TRBJ2-1; weak D call: TRBD2 (6 bases). The length of the CDR3 is 14 residues. Per the germline V gene, CDR1 is SGHVS and CDR2 is FNYEAQ.